This T cell receptor beta chain was captured in a study of cytomegalovirus exposure and HLA in healthy donors. Study-level points and caveats: Cytomegalovirus status was reportedly diagnosed by the classifier with high specificity and sensitivity.

For this clone: Its target is not known.

Germline CDR1 reads KGHSH; CDR2 reads LQKENI. The CDR3 runs to 13 residues. V was pared by 1 base and J by 8 bases, with 8 bases between. The study ran its PCR with 60 Vbeta and 13 Jbeta primers. The data were produced by immunoSEQ multiplex PCR, yet TCRdb's version contains in-frame clones alone and is incomplete. The data show about 190,000 clones, around 81% seen once. Sample: PBMCs. This TCR was sampled from a woman aged 18-29 years in good health and CMV-seropositive. The chain combines TRBV18 with TRBJ1-4; D might be TRBD1 (5 bases). CDR3 in amino acids: CASSPLGGEKLFF. The CDR3 DNA sequence: TGTGCCAGCTCACCACTCGGGGGAGAAAAACTGTTTTTT.